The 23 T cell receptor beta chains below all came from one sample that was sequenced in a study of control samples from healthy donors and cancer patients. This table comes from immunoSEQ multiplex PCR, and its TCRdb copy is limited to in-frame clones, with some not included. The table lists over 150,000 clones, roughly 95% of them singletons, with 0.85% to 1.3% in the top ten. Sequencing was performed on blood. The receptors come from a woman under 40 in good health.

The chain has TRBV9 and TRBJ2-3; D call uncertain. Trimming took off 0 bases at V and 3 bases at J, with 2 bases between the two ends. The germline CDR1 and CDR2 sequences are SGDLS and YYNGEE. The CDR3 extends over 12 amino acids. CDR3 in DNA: TGTGCCAGCAGCGTAGCTACAGATACGCAGTATTTT. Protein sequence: CASSVATDTQYF.

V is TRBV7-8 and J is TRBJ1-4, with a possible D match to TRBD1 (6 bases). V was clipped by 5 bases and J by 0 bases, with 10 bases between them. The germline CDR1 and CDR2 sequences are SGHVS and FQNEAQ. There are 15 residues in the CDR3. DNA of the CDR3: TGTGCCAGCAGCGCCCACAGGGCAACTAATGAAAAACTGTTTTTT. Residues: CASSAHRATNEKLFF. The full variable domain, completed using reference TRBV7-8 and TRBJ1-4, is GAGVSQSPRYKVAKRGQDVALRCDPISGHVSLFWYQQALGQGPEFLTYFQNEAQLDKSGLPSDRFFAERPEGSVSTLKIQRTQQEDSAVYLCASSAHRATNEKLFFGSGTQLSVL.

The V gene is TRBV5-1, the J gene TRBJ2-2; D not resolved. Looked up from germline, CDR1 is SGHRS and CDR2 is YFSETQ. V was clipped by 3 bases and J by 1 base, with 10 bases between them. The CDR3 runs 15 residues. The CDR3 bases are TGCGCCAGCAGCTGGATGCCCGAGAACACCGGGGAGCTGTTTTTT. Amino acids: CASSWMPENTGELFF.

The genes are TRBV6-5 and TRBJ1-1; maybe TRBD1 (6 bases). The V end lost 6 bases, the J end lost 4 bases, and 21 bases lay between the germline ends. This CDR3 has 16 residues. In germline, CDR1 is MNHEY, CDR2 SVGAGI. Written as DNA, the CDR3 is TGTGCCAGCAGCTACAGGGTAATAGGAGGGGGCACTGAAGCTTTCTTT. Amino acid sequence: CASSYRVIGGGTEAFF.

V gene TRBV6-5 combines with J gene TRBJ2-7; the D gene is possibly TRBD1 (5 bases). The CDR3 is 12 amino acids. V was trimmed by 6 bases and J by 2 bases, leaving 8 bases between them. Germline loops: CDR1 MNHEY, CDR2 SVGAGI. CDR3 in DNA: TGTGCCAGCAGCACAGGACCCTACGAGCAGTACTTC. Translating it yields CASSTGPYEQYF.

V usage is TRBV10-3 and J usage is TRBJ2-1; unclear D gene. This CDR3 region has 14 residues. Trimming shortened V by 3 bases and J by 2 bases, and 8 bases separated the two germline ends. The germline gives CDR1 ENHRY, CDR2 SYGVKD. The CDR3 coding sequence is TGTGCCATCAGTGAAAGGCGCCCCTACAATGAGCAGTTCTTC. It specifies CAISERRPYNEQFF.

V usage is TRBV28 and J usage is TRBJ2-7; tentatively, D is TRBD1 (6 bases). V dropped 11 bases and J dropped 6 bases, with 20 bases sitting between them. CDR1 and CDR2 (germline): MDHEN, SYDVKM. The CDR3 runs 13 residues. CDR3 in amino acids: CAVTSGVPGEQYF. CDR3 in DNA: TGTGCCGTCACTTCAGGGGTACCCGGCGAGCAGTACTTC.

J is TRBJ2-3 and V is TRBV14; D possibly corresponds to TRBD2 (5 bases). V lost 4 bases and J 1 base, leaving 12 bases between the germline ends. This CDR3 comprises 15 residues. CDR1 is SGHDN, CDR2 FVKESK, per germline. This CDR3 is CASSLTKSGTDTQYF. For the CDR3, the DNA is TGTGCCAGCAGCCTGACTAAGAGCGGCACAGATACGCAGTATTTT.

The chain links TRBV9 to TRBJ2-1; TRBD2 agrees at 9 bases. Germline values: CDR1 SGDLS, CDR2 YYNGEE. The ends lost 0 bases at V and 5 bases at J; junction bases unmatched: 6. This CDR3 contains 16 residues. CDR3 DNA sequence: TGTGCCAGCAGCGTAGTTGCTAGCGGGGTCGACAATGAGCAGTTCTTC. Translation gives CASSVVASGVDNEQFF.

CDR3 sequence (DNA): TGTGCCAGCAGCCAGGCCGGGACAGTCTCTGAAGCTTTCTTT. Translated, it gives CASSQAGTVSEAFF. The J gene is TRBJ1-1, the V gene TRBV14; TRBD1 matches at 7 bases. This CDR3 region has 14 residues. Germline V gene data show CDR1 as SGHDN and CDR2 as FVKESK. V gave up 3 bases and J gave up 6 bases; unmatched junction bases: 7.

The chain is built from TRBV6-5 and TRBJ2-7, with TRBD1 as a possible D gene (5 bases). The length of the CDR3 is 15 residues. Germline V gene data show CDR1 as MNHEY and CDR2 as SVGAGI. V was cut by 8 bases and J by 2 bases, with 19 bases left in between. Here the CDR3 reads CASRQVDSVAYEQYF. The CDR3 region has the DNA TGTGCCAGCCGCCAAGTCGACAGTGTCGCCTACGAGCAGTACTTC.

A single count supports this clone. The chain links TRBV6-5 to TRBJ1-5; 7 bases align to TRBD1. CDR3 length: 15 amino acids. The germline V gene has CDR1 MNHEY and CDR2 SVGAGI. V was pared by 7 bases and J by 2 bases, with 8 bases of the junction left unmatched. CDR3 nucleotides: TGTGCCAGCATCAGAGGGGGCATGGGCAATCAGCCCCAGCATTTT. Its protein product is CASIRGGMGNQPQHF.

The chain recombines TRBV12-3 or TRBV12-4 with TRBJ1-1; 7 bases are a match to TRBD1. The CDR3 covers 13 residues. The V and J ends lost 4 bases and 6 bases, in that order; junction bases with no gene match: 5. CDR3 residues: CASSSDRAAEAFF. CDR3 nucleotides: TGTGCCAGCAGTTCTGACAGGGCGGCTGAAGCTTTCTTT.

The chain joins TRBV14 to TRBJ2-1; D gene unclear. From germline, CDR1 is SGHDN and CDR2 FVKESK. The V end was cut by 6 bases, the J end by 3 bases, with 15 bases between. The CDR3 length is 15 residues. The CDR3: CASSHQRRVYNEQFF. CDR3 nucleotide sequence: TGTGCCAGCAGTCACCAACGCAGAGTCTACAATGAGCAGTTCTTC.

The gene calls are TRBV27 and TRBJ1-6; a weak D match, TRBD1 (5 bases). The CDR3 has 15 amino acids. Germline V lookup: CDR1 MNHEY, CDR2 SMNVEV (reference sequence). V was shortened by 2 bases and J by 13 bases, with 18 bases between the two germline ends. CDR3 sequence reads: CASSLSIQGPRPLHF. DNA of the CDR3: TGTGCCAGCAGTTTAAGTATCCAGGGCCCCCGGCCCCTCCACTTT.

The chain's CDR3 is CASSSRLAGGGELFF. In nucleotides, the CDR3 is TGCGCCAGCAGCTCCCGCCTAGCGGGAGGCGGGGAGCTGTTTTTT. The chain is built from TRBV5-1 and TRBJ2-2; 11 nucleotides line up with TRBD2. CDR3 size: 15 residues. Germline CDR1 and CDR2: SGHRS and YFSETQ. With 3 bases clipped from V and 7 bases from J, the junction kept 5 bases outside the gene matches.

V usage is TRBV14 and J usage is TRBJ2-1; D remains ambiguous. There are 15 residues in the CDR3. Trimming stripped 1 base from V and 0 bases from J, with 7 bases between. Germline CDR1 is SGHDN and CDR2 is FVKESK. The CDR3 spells CASSQGPGSYNEQFF. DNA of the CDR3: TGTGCCAGCAGCCAAGGGCCCGGCTCCTACAATGAGCAGTTCTTC.

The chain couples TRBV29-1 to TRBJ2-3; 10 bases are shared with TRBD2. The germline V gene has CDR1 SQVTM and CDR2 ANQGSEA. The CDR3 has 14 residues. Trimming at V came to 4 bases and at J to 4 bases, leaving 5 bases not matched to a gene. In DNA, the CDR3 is TGCAGCGTTGCTAGCGGGGGTTTTCCAGATACGCAGTATTTT. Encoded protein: CSVASGGFPDTQYF.

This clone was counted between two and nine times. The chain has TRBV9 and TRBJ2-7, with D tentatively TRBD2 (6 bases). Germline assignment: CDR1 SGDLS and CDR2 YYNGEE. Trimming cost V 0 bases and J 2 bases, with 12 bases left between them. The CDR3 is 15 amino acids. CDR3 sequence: CASSVGEGGPYEQYF. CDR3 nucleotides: TGTGCCAGCAGCGTAGGAGAGGGAGGTCCCTACGAGCAGTACTTC.

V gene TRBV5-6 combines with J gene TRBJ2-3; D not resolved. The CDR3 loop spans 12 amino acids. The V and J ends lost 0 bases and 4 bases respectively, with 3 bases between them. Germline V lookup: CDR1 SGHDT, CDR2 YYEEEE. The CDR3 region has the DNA TGTGCCAGCAGCTTGGGAGCAGATACGCAGTATTTT. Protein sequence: CASSLGADTQYF.

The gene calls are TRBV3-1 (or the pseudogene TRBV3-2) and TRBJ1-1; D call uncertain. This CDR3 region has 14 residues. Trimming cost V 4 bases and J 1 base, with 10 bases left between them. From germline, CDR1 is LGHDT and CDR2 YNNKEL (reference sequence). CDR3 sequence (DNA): TGTGCCAGCAGCCCCCAAATTCAGAACACTGAAGCTTTCTTT. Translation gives CASSPQIQNTEAFF.

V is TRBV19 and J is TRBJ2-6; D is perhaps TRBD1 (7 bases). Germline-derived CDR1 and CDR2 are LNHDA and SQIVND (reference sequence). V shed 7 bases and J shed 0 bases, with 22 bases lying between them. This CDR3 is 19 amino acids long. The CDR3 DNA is TGTGCCAGTACCGCCGATGGAGGGGGCAAATTCTCTGGGGCCAACGTCCTGACTTTC. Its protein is CASTADGGGKFSGANVLTF.

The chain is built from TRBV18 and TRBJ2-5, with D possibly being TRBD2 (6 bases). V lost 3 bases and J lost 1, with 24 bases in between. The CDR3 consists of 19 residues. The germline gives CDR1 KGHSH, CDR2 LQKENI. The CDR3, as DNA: TGTGCCAGCTCACCTTTTCCCCGTCCGGGCGGGACGACCCAAGAGACCCAGTACTTC. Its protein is CASSPFPRPGGTTQETQYF.